This T cell receptor beta chain comes out of a study of T cells in Graves' hyperthyroidism and ophthalmopathy. The source material, RNA transcripts, was used to amplify TCR beta CDR3 regions. A set of HTBI primers served as the primers for a first-round RT-PCR of the TCR CDR3. TCRdb reprocessed the multiplex PCR reads via MiXCR and lists one record per CDR3 protein. The table has approximately 870,000 distinct CDR3 sequences, around 38% seen once. The germline gives CDR1 MGHRA, CDR2 YSYEKL. The V end was cut by 0 bases, the J end by 4 bases, with 10 bases between. The CDR3 is 15 amino acids. This clonotype was seen more than once but under ten times.

The TCR originated in a man between 18 and 29 years old with Graves' hyperthyroidism. The chain combines TRBV4-1 with TRBJ1-3, with no clear D. The source material was blood. As DNA, the CDR3 is TGCGCCAGCAGCCAAGATGATCACCCAGGAAACACCATATATTTT. This encodes CASSQDDHPGNTIYF.